This paragraph reports one T cell receptor (beta chain). The antigen remains undetermined. RNA transcripts were the template for amplifying TCR beta CDR3 regions. The TCR CDR3 first-round RT-PCR relied on the HTBI primer set. TCRdb re-analysed the multiplex PCR reads in MiXCR, keeping a single row per CDR3 protein. The table shows a few hundred thousand distinct CDR3 sequences, with approximately 14% occurring only once. This sample was taken from a study of T cells in Graves' hyperthyroidism and ophthalmopathy. PBMCs were collected from an approximately 10 ml volume of fresh peripheral blood. The CDR3 sequence is 12 residues long. Germline CDR1 is SGDLS and CDR2 is YYNGEE. The V end lost 1 base, the J end lost 5 bases, and 4 bases lay between the germline ends. Findings of the study overall: The majority of expanded thyroid clonotypes above 0.001 also appeared in blood. From stable hyperthyroidism, ophthalmopathy was separated by a 13 V-J model.

The rearrangement joins TRBV9 to TRBJ2-1; D not certain. Material for sequencing was blood. The sequence came from a woman aged 30 to 39 with Graves' hyperthyroidism. The chain's CDR3 is CASSVSHNEQFF. The CDR3 DNA reads as TGTGCCAGCAGCGTATCCCACAATGAGCAGTTCTTC.